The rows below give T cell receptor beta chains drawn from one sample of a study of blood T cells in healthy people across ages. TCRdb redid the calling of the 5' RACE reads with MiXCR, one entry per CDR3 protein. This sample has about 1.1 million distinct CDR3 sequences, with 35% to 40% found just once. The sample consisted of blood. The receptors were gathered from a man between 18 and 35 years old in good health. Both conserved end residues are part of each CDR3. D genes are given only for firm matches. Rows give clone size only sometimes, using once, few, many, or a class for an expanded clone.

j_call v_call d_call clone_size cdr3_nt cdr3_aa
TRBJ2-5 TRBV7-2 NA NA TGTGCCAGCAGCTTAGTGGGTACGGAGGGAGAGACCCAGTACTTC CASSLVGTEGETQYF
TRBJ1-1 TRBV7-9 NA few TGTGCCAGCAGCCACCGGGACGGGAACACTGAAGCTTTCTTT CASSHRDGNTEAFF
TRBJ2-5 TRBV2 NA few TGTGCCAGCAGTGTGAACCGGGGGGAGACCCAGTACTTC CASSVNRGETQYF
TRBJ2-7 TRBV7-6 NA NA TGTGCCAGCAGCTTAGCGCTAAACAATGAGCAGTACTTC CASSLALNNEQYF
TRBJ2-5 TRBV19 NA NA TGTGCCAGTAGTATAGATGACGCCTACAATGAGCAGTACTTC CASSIDDAYNEQYF
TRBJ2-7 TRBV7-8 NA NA TGTGCCAGCAGACCTCTTACGGGGAAACAGGGCGAGCAGTACTTC CASRPLTGKQGEQYF
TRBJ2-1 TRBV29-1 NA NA TGCAGCGTTGGTCGTGGAAGCTCCTACAATGAGCAGTTCTTC CSVGRGSSYNEQFF
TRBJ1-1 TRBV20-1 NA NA TGCAGTGCTCGGGGGCAGGTTAATGAAGCTTTCTTT CSARGQVNEAFF
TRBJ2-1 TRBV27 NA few TGTGCCAGCAGTACCCGGACGGGAATGACCTACAATGAGCAGTTCTTC CASSTRTGMTYNEQFF
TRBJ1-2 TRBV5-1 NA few TGCGCCAGCAGCTTGGAGTCAGGGATAGACGGCTACACCTTC CASSLESGIDGYTF
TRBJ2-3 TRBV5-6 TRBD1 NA TGTGCCAGCAGCGCATACAGGGGGCGGAGCACAGATACGCAGTATTTT CASSAYRGRSTDTQYF
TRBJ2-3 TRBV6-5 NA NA TGTGCCAGCAGTTTTACTGTAAGAGGCACAGATACGCAGTATTTT CASSFTVRGTDTQYF